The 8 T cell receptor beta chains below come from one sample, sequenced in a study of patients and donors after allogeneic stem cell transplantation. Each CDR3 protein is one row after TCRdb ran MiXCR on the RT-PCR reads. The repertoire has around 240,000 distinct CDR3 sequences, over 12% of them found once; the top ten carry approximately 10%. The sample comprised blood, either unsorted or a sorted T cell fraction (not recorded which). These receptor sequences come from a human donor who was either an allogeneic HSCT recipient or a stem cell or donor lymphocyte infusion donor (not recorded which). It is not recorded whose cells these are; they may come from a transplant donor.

In DNA form, the CDR3 reads TGCGCCAGCAGACTAGCGGGAGGGTGGGCAGATACGCAGTATTTT. It codes for CASRLAGGWADTQYF. This rearrangement joins TRBV4-1 to TRBJ2-3, with TRBD2 matching over 13 bases. The ends lost 6 bases at V and 4 bases at J; junction bases unmatched: 4. Germline values: CDR1 MGHRA, CDR2 YSYEKL. This CDR3 is 15 amino acids long.

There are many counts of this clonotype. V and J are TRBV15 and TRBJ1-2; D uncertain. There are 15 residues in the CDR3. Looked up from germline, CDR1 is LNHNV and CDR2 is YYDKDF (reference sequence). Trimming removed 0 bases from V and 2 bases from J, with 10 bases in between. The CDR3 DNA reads TGTGCCACCAGCAGAGAAAGAAACCGAAACTATGGCTACACCTTC. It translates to CATSRERNRNYGYTF.

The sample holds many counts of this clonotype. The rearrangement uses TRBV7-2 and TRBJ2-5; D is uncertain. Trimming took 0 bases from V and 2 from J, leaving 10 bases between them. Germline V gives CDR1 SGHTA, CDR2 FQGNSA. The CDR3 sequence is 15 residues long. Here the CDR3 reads CASSLAHSPQETQYF. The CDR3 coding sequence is TGTGCCAGCAGCTTAGCCCACAGTCCGCAAGAGACCCAGTACTTC.

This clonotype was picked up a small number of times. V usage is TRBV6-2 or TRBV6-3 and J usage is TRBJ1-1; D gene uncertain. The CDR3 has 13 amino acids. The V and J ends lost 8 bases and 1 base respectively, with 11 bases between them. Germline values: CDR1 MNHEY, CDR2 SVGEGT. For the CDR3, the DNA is TGTGCCAGCCTTCGTTCCGGGAACACTGAAGCTTTCTTT. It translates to CASLRSGNTEAFF.

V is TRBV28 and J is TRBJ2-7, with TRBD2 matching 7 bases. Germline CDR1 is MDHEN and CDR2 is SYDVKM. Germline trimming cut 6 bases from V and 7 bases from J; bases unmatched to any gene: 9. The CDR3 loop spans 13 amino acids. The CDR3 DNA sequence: TGTGCCAGCAGAGTTAGCGGGCCATCGGAGCAGTACTTC. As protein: CASRVSGPSEQYF.

This CDR3 is CASTTGSPQHF. In nucleotides, the CDR3 is TGTGCCAGCACCACAGGATCTCCCCAGCATTTT. V usage is TRBV12-3 or TRBV12-4 and J usage is TRBJ1-5; tentative D call: TRBD1 (5 bases). The CDR3 totals 11 residues. V was shortened by 7 bases and J by 10 bases, with 11 bases between the two germline ends.

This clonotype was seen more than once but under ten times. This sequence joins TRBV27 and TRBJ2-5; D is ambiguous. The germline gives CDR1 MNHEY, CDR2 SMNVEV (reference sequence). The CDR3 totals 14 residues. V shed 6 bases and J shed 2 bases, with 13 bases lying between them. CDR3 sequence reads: CASRPTAIQETQYF. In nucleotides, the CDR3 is TGTGCCAGCAGACCCACAGCTATTCAAGAGACCCAGTACTTC.

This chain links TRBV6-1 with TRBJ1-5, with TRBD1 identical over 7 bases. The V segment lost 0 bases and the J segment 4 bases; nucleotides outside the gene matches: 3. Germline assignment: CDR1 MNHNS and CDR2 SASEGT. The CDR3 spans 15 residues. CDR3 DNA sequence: TGTGCCAGCAGTGAAGCAGGGGGCTATAATCAGCCCCAGCATTTT. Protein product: CASSEAGGYNQPQHF.